The 17 T cell receptor beta chains below come from one sample, sequenced in a study of T cell responses to AZD1222 COVID-19 vaccine. TCRdb's table, derived via immunoSEQ multiplex PCR, lists solely in-frame clones and lacks some. Here the sample spans 150,000 or so clones, about 92% being singletons. The specimen was peripheral blood, collected on day 0 of AZD1222 vaccination. Every receptor here comes from an adult in good health.

The chain links TRBV24-1 to TRBJ1-2, with D uncertain. This CDR3 contains 11 residues. Germline V gene data show CDR1 as KGHDR and CDR2 as SFDVKD. V was cut by 4 bases and J by 8 bases, with 7 bases left in between. The CDR3 reads CATSDSTGYTF. DNA of the CDR3: TGTGCCACCAGTGACTCGACGGGCTACACCTTC.

The V call is TRBV5-6, the J call TRBJ2-4; tentatively, D is TRBD1 or TRBD2 (6 bases each). V lost 7 bases and J 2 bases, leaving 16 bases between the germline ends. From germline, CDR1 is SGHDT and CDR2 YYEEEE. CDR3 length equals 15 residues. The CDR3 DNA reads as TGTGCCAGCGGAGGAGGGGGAGTAACCAAAAACATTCAGTACTTC. Its translation: CASGGGGVTKNIQYF.

V and J are TRBV6-6 and TRBJ2-2; D ambiguous. Per the germline V gene, CDR1 is MNHNY and CDR2 is SVGAGI (reference sequence). The CDR3 is 12 amino acids. Trimming removed 5 bases from V and 5 bases from J, with 6 bases in between. The CDR3 sequence is CASSTRTGELFF. The CDR3, as DNA: TGTGCCAGCAGTACCCGGACCGGGGAGCTGTTTTTT.

This chain uses TRBV9 with TRBJ1-3; D unclear. Between the trimmed V and J ends, which lost 0 bases and 4 bases, there was a span of 5 bases. The germline V gene has CDR1 SGDLS and CDR2 YYNGEE. This CDR3 is built from 13 residues. The CDR3 loop reads CASSVGVGNTIYF. The DNA of the CDR3 is TGTGCCAGCAGCGTAGGAGTAGGAAACACCATATATTTT.

CDR3 residues: CASSQGNRNTEAFF. CDR3 bases: TGCGCCAGCAGCCAAGGCAACAGGAACACTGAAGCTTTCTTT. The V and J genes are TRBV4-1 and TRBJ1-1; D remains unclear. The CDR3 contains 14 residues. CDR1 and CDR2 (germline): MGHRA, YSYEKL. The ends were cut back, 1 base at V and 1 base at J, with 7 bases in the middle.

The rearrangement links TRBV6-6 to TRBJ2-1; TRBD1 might be the D (6 bases). Germline lookup yields CDR1 MNHNY and CDR2 SVGAGI (reference sequence). Trimming took off 6 bases at V and 0 bases at J, with 12 bases between the two ends. There are 15 residues in the CDR3. This CDR3 is CASRRTESSYNEQFF. For the CDR3, the DNA is TGTGCCAGCAGGAGGACAGAGAGCTCCTACAATGAGCAGTTCTTC.

The rearrangement uses TRBV3-1 (or the pseudogene TRBV3-2) and TRBJ1-2, with D hard to call. The CDR3 runs 13 residues. V was clipped by 3 bases and J by 4 bases, with 9 bases between them. Germline V gene lookup returns CDR1 LGHDT and CDR2 YNNKEL (reference sequence). CDR3 nucleotide sequence: TGTGCCAGCAGCCATCCTACCATCTATGGCTACACCTTC. This gives the protein CASSHPTIYGYTF.

The CDR3 region is CASSADRNGEQYF. The CDR3, as DNA: TGTGCCAGCAGCGCGGACAGGAATGGCGAGCAGTACTTC. The chain carries TRBV7-2 and TRBJ2-7; 7 bases match TRBD1. Germline trimming cut 5 bases from V and 6 bases from J; bases unmatched to any gene: 7. This CDR3 is 13 amino acids long. Germline assignment: CDR1 SGHTA and CDR2 FQGNSA. Complete variable domain (other parts from reference TRBV7-2 and TRBJ2-7): GAGVSQSPSNKVTEKGKDVELRCDPISGHTALYWYRQSLGQGLEFLIYFQGNSAPDKSGLPSDRFSAERTGGSVSTLTIQRTQQEDSAVYLCASSADRNGEQYFGPGTRLTVT.

The chain carries TRBV28 and TRBJ1-4; 7 nucleotides line up with TRBD1. J lost 7 bases, V lost 5 bases, and 10 bases had no gene match. This CDR3 comprises 15 residues. Per germline, CDR1 MDHEN and CDR2 SYDVKM. The CDR3 spells CASSTRTGLFEKLFF. Here the CDR3 DNA reads TGTGCCAGCAGTACCCGGACAGGCCTTTTTGAAAAACTGTTTTTT.

The chain's CDR3 is CSVEAYRANEQFF. The DNA of the CDR3 is TGCAGCGTTGAAGCCTACCGAGCGAATGAGCAGTTCTTC. The chain recombines TRBV29-1 with TRBJ2-1, with no clear D. The V gene's germline CDR1 is SQVTM and CDR2 ANQGSEA. V lost 1 base and J lost 7, with 11 bases in between. The CDR3 covers 13 residues.

V and J are TRBV15 and TRBJ2-5, with D tentatively TRBD1 (8 bases). V was cut by 8 bases and J by 5 bases, with 30 bases left in between. This CDR3 is built from 18 residues. Per the germline V gene, CDR1 is LNHNV and CDR2 is YYDKDF (reference sequence). CDR3 sequence: CATSGPFKQGGVWETQYF. As DNA, the CDR3 is TGTGCCACCTCCGGCCCATTTAAACAGGGGGGGGTTTGGGAGACCCAGTACTTC.

V gene TRBV6-5 combines with J gene TRBJ1-2; maybe TRBD1 (5 bases). Trimming stripped 6 bases from V and 4 bases from J, with 12 bases between. CDR3 length: 13 amino acids. Germline V gene lookup returns CDR1 MNHEY and CDR2 SVGAGI. The CDR3 region is CASSRDSRYGYTF. CDR3 DNA sequence: TGTGCCAGCAGCAGGGACTCCCGCTATGGCTACACCTTC.

The chain combines TRBV19 with TRBJ1-6; 7 bases line up with TRBD1. CDR3 length equals 19 residues. The V segment lost 6 bases and the J segment 0 bases; nucleotides outside the gene matches: 14. Looked up from germline, CDR1 is LNHDA and CDR2 is SQIVND (reference sequence). Written as DNA, the CDR3 is TGTGCCAGTAGCATCAACAGACAGGGCCGAAGCTCCTATAATTCACCCCTCCACTTT. It yields the protein CASSINRQGRSSYNSPLHF.

The genes are TRBV19 and TRBJ2-1; D assignment may be TRBD1 or TRBD2 (6 bases each). The V gene lost 6 bases and the J gene lost 8 bases, with 17 bases spanning the gap. The CDR3 runs to 14 residues. The germline V gene has CDR1 LNHDA and CDR2 SQIVND (reference sequence). CDR3 bases: TGTGCCAGTAGCGGACAGCGGGCCGCGGATGAGCAGTTCTTC. Translating gives CASSGQRAADEQFF. Full variable domain (remainder filled in from reference TRBV19 and TRBJ2-1): DGGITQSPKYLFRKEGQNVTLSCEQNLNHDAMYWYRQDPGQGLRLIYYSQIVNDFQKGDIAEGYSVSREKKESFPLTVTSAQKNPTAFYLCASSGQRAADEQFFGPGTRLTVL.

The V gene is TRBV3-1 (or the pseudogene TRBV3-2), the J gene TRBJ2-7; D is undetermined. With 3 bases removed from V and 2 bases from J, the gap between germline ends came to 5 bases. This CDR3 spans 12 amino acids. Germline V CDR1 and CDR2: LGHDT, YNNKEL (reference sequence). This CDR3 is CASSQATYEQYF. Here the CDR3 DNA reads TGTGCCAGCAGCCAGGCAACCTACGAGCAGTACTTC.

The gene calls are TRBV5-1 and TRBJ1-3; D is unresolved. Germline-derived CDR1 and CDR2 are SGHRS and YFSETQ. The CDR3 is made up of 15 amino acids. Trimming cost V 3 bases and J 0 bases, with 10 bases left between them. Written as DNA, the CDR3 is TGCGCCAGCAGCTCGGACGGTTACTCTGGAAACACCATATATTTT. Residues: CASSSDGYSGNTIYF.

The rearrangement joins TRBV11-3 to TRBJ1-1; D not certain. Germline V CDR1 and CDR2: SGHNT, YENEEA. V lost 3 bases to trimming and J lost 5 bases, with 10 bases between them. CDR3 length: 13 residues. CDR3 in DNA: TGTGCCAGCAGCTTGACCGGAGGGACTGAAGCTTTCTTT. This encodes CASSLTGGTEAFF.